Below, 8 T cell receptor beta chains from the same sample are listed, as sequenced in a study of blood T cell repertoires in COVID-19. Method: immunoSEQ multiplex PCR; TCRdb's copy keeps in-frame clones and lacks some. This repertoire shows tens of thousands of clones, around 80% found once; its top ten account for about 25%. Input material: peripheral blood. These receptors originate from a man aged 60-69 years with active or convalescent COVID-19.

The rearrangement links TRBV3-1 (or the pseudogene TRBV3-2) to TRBJ1-6, with D tentatively TRBD1 (6 bases). Trimming removed 0 bases at V and 10 bases at J, with 16 bases between. The CDR3 loop spans 16 amino acids. Germline V CDR1 and CDR2: LGHDT, YNNKEL (reference sequence). The CDR3 sequence: CASSQEHRVRSSPLHF. The CDR3 nucleotides read TGTGCCAGCAGCCAAGAGCACAGGGTCAGGAGCTCACCCCTCCACTTT.

The genes are TRBV18 and TRBJ2-7; a possible D gene is TRBD1 (6 bases). CDR1 is KGHSH and CDR2 is LQKENI in the germline V gene. The CDR3 sequence is 16 residues long. V lost 3 bases, J lost 2 bases, and 17 bases lay in between. The DNA of the CDR3 is TGTGCCAGCTCACCTAATCCGGGACAACCCACCTACGAGCAGTACTTC. As protein: CASSPNPGQPTYEQYF.

This chain connects TRBV30 to TRBJ2-7; 7 bases map to TRBD1. This CDR3 has 13 amino acids. The germline V gene encodes CDR1 GTSNPN and CDR2 SVGIG (reference sequence). The ends lost 5 bases at V and 5 bases at J; junction bases unmatched: 9. DNA for the CDR3: TGTGCCTGGGAGGGGGCCCGAGGGGACGAGCAGTACTTC. Translation gives CAWEGARGDEQYF.

The chain is built from TRBV6-5 and TRBJ1-5; D perhaps matches TRBD1 (6 bases). The CDR3 consists of 13 residues. The ends were cut back, 4 bases at V and 11 bases at J, with 15 bases in the middle. The germline CDR1 and CDR2 sequences are MNHEY and SVGAGI. The CDR3 loop is CASSFVTGMAQHF. CDR3 nucleotides: TGTGCCAGCAGTTTTGTGACAGGCATGGCCCAGCATTTT.

This sequence joins TRBV4-2 and TRBJ1-2; D gene ambiguous. This CDR3 has 16 amino acids. With 7 bases removed from V and 4 bases from J, the gap between germline ends came to 22 bases. Germline-derived CDR1 and CDR2 are LGHNA and YNFKEQ. This CDR3 is CASNEAGVKGGYGYTF. In DNA form, the CDR3 reads TGTGCCAGCAATGAGGCCGGGGTCAAGGGCGGCTATGGCTACACCTTC.

A word on this clone: The sample holds other DNA sequences that translate to the same CDR3. The genes are TRBV12-3 or TRBV12-4 and TRBJ1-1; D gene ambiguous. The CDR3 is 11 residues long. The V gene lost 3 bases and the J gene lost 8 bases, with 7 bases spanning the gap. Here the CDR3 DNA reads TGTGCCAGCAGTTTGGGAGTAGAAGCTTTCTTT. Protein sequence: CASSLGVEAFF.

The CDR3: CASSPTGASTDTQYF. For the CDR3, the DNA is TGTGCCAGCAGCCCCACGGGTGCCAGCACAGATACGCAGTATTTT. The J gene is TRBJ2-3, the V gene TRBV7-3; D gene uncertain. Germline assignment: CDR1 SGHTA and CDR2 FQGTGA. V shed 5 bases and J shed 0 bases, with 12 bases lying between them. The CDR3 has 15 residues.

The chain joins TRBV5-1 to TRBJ2-5; 8 nucleotides match TRBD2. CDR1 SGHRS and CDR2 YFSETQ come from the germline V gene. This CDR3 spans 15 amino acids. V lost 1 base to trimming and J lost 0 bases; unmatched junction nucleotides: 2. The CDR3 reads CASSLSGGDQETQYF. DNA for the CDR3: TGCGCCAGCAGCTTGAGCGGGGGAGACCAAGAGACCCAGTACTTC.